This T cell receptor beta chain was found in a study of cytomegalovirus exposure and HLA in healthy donors. Remarks on this clone: The antigen is unknown.

The CDR3 totals 18 residues. With V trimmed by 4 bases and J by 4 bases, 14 bases remained unmatched. Vbeta (60) and Jbeta (13) primers were used in the PCR. The table came from immunoSEQ multiplex PCR; TCRdb's copy has only in-frame clones and leaves some out. This table holds 150,000 or so clones, roughly 83% found once. Findings of the study overall: Analyses of presence/absence relied on an assumption of roughly uniform sequencing depth across donors. Three chains tied to CMV proved CMV antigen-specific in vitro.

The sequence was collected from a man aged 30 to 39 in good health and CMV-seropositive. The sample consisted of PBMCs. The V call is TRBV5-3, the J call TRBJ2-7; 13 bases are a match to TRBD2. TRBV5-3 is an ORF for which the function is uncertain. The CDR3 bases are TGTGCCAGAAGCGGCACGGCACTACTAGCGGGGGGGCGGTACGAGCAGTACTTC. This translates into CARSGTALLAGGRYEQYF.